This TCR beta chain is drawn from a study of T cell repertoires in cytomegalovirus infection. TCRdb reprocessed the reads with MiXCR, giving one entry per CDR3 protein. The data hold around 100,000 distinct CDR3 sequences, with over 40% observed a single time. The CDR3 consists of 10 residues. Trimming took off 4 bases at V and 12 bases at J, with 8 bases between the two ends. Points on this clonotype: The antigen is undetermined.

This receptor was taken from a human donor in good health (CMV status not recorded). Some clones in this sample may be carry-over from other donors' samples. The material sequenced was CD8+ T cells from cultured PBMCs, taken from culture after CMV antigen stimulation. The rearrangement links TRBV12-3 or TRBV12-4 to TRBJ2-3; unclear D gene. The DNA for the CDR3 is TGTGCCAGCAGTTCAACAACTCAGTATTTT. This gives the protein CASSSTTQYF.